This TCR beta chain was sequenced for a study of early T cells in non-severe SARS-CoV-2 infection. Study details: The authors sequenced bulk RNA from unsorted whole blood, leaving chains unpaired.

Overall study results and limits: Lookups in VDJdb leaned toward anti-spike CD8 responses and missed private and CD4 specificities.

Unique molecular identifiers were attached to individual cDNA molecules. TCRdb itself ran the 5' RACE reads through MiXCR, one entry per CDR3 protein. Of around 66,000 distinct CDR3 sequences listed, roughly an eighth are singletons. The germline gives CDR1 SGHAT, CDR2 FQNNGV. The CDR3 covers 14 residues. V shed 2 bases and J shed 6 bases, with 10 bases lying between them. Comment on this clonotype: The antigen remains undetermined.

Sequencing input: whole blood. The V and J genes are TRBV11-2 and TRBJ2-2; D gene unclear. This clonotype originated in an adult who was a healthcare worker with PCR-confirmed SARS-CoV-2 infection or an uninfected control (not recorded which). DNA for the CDR3: TGTGCCAGCAGCTTACAATTGGCCGCCGGGGAGCTGTTTTTT. It translates to CASSLQLAAGELFF.